The 25 T cell receptor beta chains presented below share a single source sample, sequenced in a study of T cells in Graves' hyperthyroidism and ophthalmopathy. RNA transcripts yielded amplified TCR beta CDR3 regions. First-round RT-PCR of the TCR CDR3 relied on the HTBI primer set. Each CDR3 protein gets one entry after TCRdb re-called the multiplex PCR reads with MiXCR. The sample includes about 420,000 distinct CDR3 sequences, roughly 15% seen only once; the top ten take 4% to 6.5%. Specimen: blood. The receptor set was obtained from a young woman with Graves' hyperthyroidism.

This rearrangement joins TRBV6-6 to TRBJ2-5; the D gene is possibly TRBD2 (6 bases). The length of the CDR3 is 14 residues. Germline CDR1 MNHNY, CDR2 SVGAGI (reference sequence). V was pared by 0 bases and J by 6 bases, with 11 bases between. CDR3 loop: CASSYSGTGKTQYF. The DNA of the CDR3 is TGTGCCAGCAGTTACTCCGGGACTGGGAAGACCCAGTACTTC.

The chain combines TRBV19 with TRBJ1-3; 7 nucleotides align to TRBD1. V was clipped by 8 bases and J by 0 bases; unmatched bases: 22. The CDR3 has 20 amino acids. Germline CDR1 reads LNHDA; CDR2 reads SQIVND (reference sequence). The CDR3 region has the DNA TGTGCCAGTGGACACAGCCCGGGACAGCCAACATCTTCCTCTGGAAACACCATATATTTT. Translated: CASGHSPGQPTSSSGNTIYF.

This clonotype was counted at least ten times. The genes are TRBV28 and TRBJ2-1; D is unclear. Germline lookup yields CDR1 MDHEN and CDR2 SYDVKM. V was pared by 5 bases and J by 8 bases, with 13 bases between. The length of the CDR3 is 13 residues. CDR3 in amino acids: CASSPTSAYEQFF. The CDR3, as DNA: TGTGCCAGCAGTCCCACGTCGGCCTATGAGCAGTTCTTC.

This clonotype showed up many times. The CDR3 here is CASTGLAGAETQYF. The CDR3 DNA is TGTGCCAGCACGGGACTAGCGGGAGCCGAGACCCAGTACTTC. V and J are TRBV12-3 or TRBV12-4 and TRBJ2-5; 14 positions match TRBD2. Trimming at V came to 7 bases and at J to 5 bases, leaving 3 bases not matched to a gene. CDR3 length equals 14 residues.

Here the CDR3 reads CASSPGGLAGHEQFF. The CDR3, as DNA: TGTGCCAGCAGCCCGGGCGGACTAGCGGGACATGAGCAGTTCTTC. The chain carries TRBV7-6 and TRBJ2-1; 12 nucleotides align to TRBD2. The CDR3 totals 15 residues. CDR1 and CDR2 (germline): SGHVS, FNYEAQ. After removal of 5 bases from V and 8 bases from J, the junction contained 7 bases not matched to a gene.

This clonotype was counted many times. The chain employs TRBV20-1 and TRBJ1-2; 9 bases line up with TRBD1. V lost 6 bases, J lost 8 bases, and 4 bases stayed unmatched. The CDR3 runs 11 residues. CDR1 and CDR2 from the germline V gene are DFQATT and SNEGSKA (reference sequence). The CDR3 nucleotides read TGCAGTGCGAGGACAGGGGACGGCTACACCTTC. Translated: CSARTGDGYTF.

The table lists this clonotype with a few counts. A read error may be the cause here, since a much bigger clone is one base away. The genes are TRBV27 and TRBJ1-5, with 8 bases identical to TRBD1. Per germline, CDR1 MNHEY and CDR2 SMNVEV (reference sequence). This CDR3 is built from 15 residues. Losses at the gene ends were 5 bases for V and 4 bases for J; bases not matched to a gene: 7. The CDR3 loop is CASSDSGGGNQPQHF. The CDR3, as DNA: TGTGCCAGCAGTGACTCAGGGGGCGGGAATCAGCCCCAGCATTTT.

The J gene is TRBJ1-1, the V gene TRBV6-2 or TRBV6-3, with 10 bases identical to TRBD1. Per germline, CDR1 MNHEY and CDR2 SVGEGT. V lost 5 bases to trimming and J lost 3 bases; unmatched junction nucleotides: 6. The CDR3 sequence is 15 residues long. In DNA, the CDR3 is TGTGCCAGCAGTCTTGAGGACAGGGGGTACACTGAAGCTTTCTTT. Amino acid sequence: CASSLEDRGYTEAFF.

The V and J genes are TRBV25-1 and TRBJ1-1; D is uncertain. The CDR3 is 15 amino acids. The germline V gene has CDR1 MGHDK and CDR2 SYGVNS. The V end was cut by 2 bases, the J end by 5 bases, with 15 bases between. CDR3 sequence: CASSEPGPSRTEAFF. CDR3 DNA: TGTGCCAGCAGTGAACCGGGCCCCAGTCGGACTGAAGCTTTCTTT.

V and J are TRBV20-1 and TRBJ2-5; TRBD2 aligns across 11 bases. Trimming cost V 5 bases and J 3 bases; bases outside gene matches: 2. Germline values: CDR1 DFQATT, CDR2 SNEGSKA (reference sequence). The CDR3 is made up of 13 amino acids. DNA of the CDR3: TGCAGTGCTTCGACTAGCGGGAAAGAGACCCAGTACTTC. Its translation: CSASTSGKETQYF.

Ten or more counts support this clonotype. The J gene is TRBJ1-2, the V gene TRBV12-3 or TRBV12-4; 9 nucleotides agree with TRBD1. The CDR3 contains 15 residues. Trimming removed 4 bases from V and 4 bases from J; junction bases left unmatched: 7. The CDR3 here is CASSSGQGSTYGYTF. CDR3 DNA sequence: TGTGCCAGCAGTTCCGGACAGGGGTCCACCTATGGCTACACCTTC.

The sample holds many counts of this clonotype. This sequence joins TRBV5-1 and TRBJ2-5, with D maybe TRBD1 (5 bases). V lost 5 bases to trimming and J lost 2 bases, with 10 bases between them. The V gene's germline CDR1 is SGHRS and CDR2 YFSETQ. The CDR3 totals 13 residues. The CDR3 reads CASRGDGQETQYF. The CDR3 nucleotides read TGCGCCAGCAGAGGGGATGGGCAAGAGACCCAGTACTTC.

This clonotype showed up just a few times. Just one base apart from a much larger clone, this may be a read error. The chain is built from TRBV2 and TRBJ1-2, with unresolved D. There are 15 residues in the CDR3. The V gene's germline CDR1 is SNHLY and CDR2 FYNNEI. For the CDR3, the DNA is TGTGCCAGCACAGTCCGTCACCTTTCTAACTGTGGCTACACCTTC. It codes for CASTVRHLSNCGYTF.

V and J are TRBV9 and TRBJ1-6; the match to TRBD1 covers 10 bases. The ends lost 3 bases at V and 9 bases at J; junction bases unmatched: 6. The length of the CDR3 is 15 residues. CDR1 and CDR2 (germline): SGDLS, YYNGEE. The CDR3 region is CASSAGTGEGSPLHF. CDR3 DNA sequence: TGTGCCAGCAGCGCCGGGACAGGGGAAGGTTCACCCCTCCACTTT.

This clonotype was observed many times. The rearrangement links TRBV3-1 to TRBJ1-2; D is unresolved. V dropped 3 bases and J dropped 2 bases, with 10 bases sitting between them. The germline CDR1 and CDR2 sequences are LGHDT and YNNKEL (reference sequence). The CDR3 has 14 amino acids. This chain's CDR3 is CASSHNGLNYGYTF. In DNA form, the CDR3 reads TGTGCCAGCAGCCACAACGGCTTAAACTATGGCTACACCTTC.

This clonotype has only a few counts. The chain employs TRBV10-3 and TRBJ1-4; 7 positions agree with TRBD1. The CDR3 is 13 amino acids. The germline CDR1 and CDR2 sequences are ENHRY and SYGVKD. J was trimmed by 11 bases and V by 5 bases; bases with no gene match: 8. This CDR3 is CAISPGQAGKLFF. CDR3 nucleotide sequence: TGTGCCATCAGTCCTGGACAGGCCGGGAAACTGTTTTTT.

This clonotype was picked up a small number of times. The chain carries TRBV4-3 and TRBJ2-2; D is perhaps TRBD1 (5 bases). This CDR3 has 14 residues. Trimming removed 3 bases from V and 3 bases from J, with 8 bases in between. CDR1 is LGHNA, CDR2 YSLEER, per germline. The CDR3 DNA reads as TGCGCCAGCAGCCAGGACACCTACACCGGGGAGCTGTTTTTT. This gives the protein CASSQDTYTGELFF.

This clonotype was observed a handful of times. The CDR3 loop is CASSQDVWVTEAFF. The CDR3 DNA reads as TGCGCCAGCAGCCAGGACGTTTGGGTGACTGAAGCTTTCTTT. The genes are TRBV4-1 and TRBJ1-1; D remains unclear. This CDR3 contains 14 residues. The V gene lost 3 bases and the J gene lost 5 bases, with 13 bases spanning the gap. CDR1 is MGHRA and CDR2 is YSYEKL in the germline V gene.

The chain combines TRBV5-1 with TRBJ2-6; D uncertain. The CDR3 extends over 16 amino acids. The germline gives CDR1 SGHRS, CDR2 YFSETQ. Trimming stripped 3 bases from V and 2 bases from J, with 12 bases between. CDR3 nucleotides: TGCGCCAGCAGCTCCACCCTATCAGCTGGGGCCAACGTCCTGACTTTC. Protein: CASSSTLSAGANVLTF.

The chain carries TRBV28 and TRBJ2-3; TRBD1 agrees at 8 bases. The CDR3 sequence is 13 residues long. CDR1 MDHEN and CDR2 SYDVKM come from the germline V gene. The junction had 2 bases not matched to a gene; V was cut back by 8 bases and J by 1 base. CDR3 bases: TGTGCCAGCGGACAGGGCCGCACAGATACGCAGTATTTT. It encodes CASGQGRTDTQYF.

Many counts were recorded for this clonotype. This chain links TRBV6-1 with TRBJ2-1; 7 positions match TRBD2. V shed 4 bases and J 0 bases; nucleotides not matched to a gene: 12. The CDR3 runs 18 residues. Germline V gene data show CDR1 as MNHNS and CDR2 as SASEGT. The CDR3 is CASSGSTSGTSSYNEQFF. In DNA form, the CDR3 reads TGTGCCAGCAGTGGAAGCACGAGCGGGACCAGCTCCTACAATGAGCAGTTCTTC.

This clonotype was observed many times. The chain carries TRBV29-1 and TRBJ2-7; weak D call: TRBD1 (5 bases). The CDR3 covers 12 residues. Trimming took 3 bases from V and 0 from J, leaving 6 bases between them. Germline CDR1 reads SQVTM; CDR2 reads ANQGSEA. CDR3 nucleotide sequence: TGCAGCGTTGAGGACAACTCCTACGAGCAGTACTTC. It encodes CSVEDNSYEQYF.

This clonotype was detected many times. The chain combines TRBV27 with TRBJ2-7; 7 nucleotides match TRBD1. V lost 3 bases to trimming and J lost 3 bases; unmatched junction nucleotides: 2. CDR3 length: 13 residues. Germline loops: CDR1 MNHEY, CDR2 SMNVEV (reference sequence). The CDR3 region is CASSLRTGYEQYF. The CDR3 nucleotides read TGTGCCAGCAGTTTGCGGACAGGCTACGAGCAGTACTTC.

V gene TRBV9 combines with J gene TRBJ2-4; 14 nucleotides agree with TRBD2. This CDR3 spans 16 amino acids. CDR1 SGDLS and CDR2 YYNGEE come from the germline V gene. Trimming removed 3 bases from V and 15 bases from J; junction bases left unmatched: 14. The CDR3 sequence: CASSAQPTSGRAGLYF. Written as DNA, the CDR3 is TGTGCCAGCAGCGCACAACCGACTAGCGGGAGGGCCGGTCTGTACTTC.

This clonotype occurred many times. The chain carries TRBV9 and TRBJ2-5, with 7 bases fitting TRBD1. The CDR3 length is 13 residues. V lost 2 bases to trimming and J lost 5 bases; unmatched junction nucleotides: 3. Looked up from germline, CDR1 is SGDLS and CDR2 is YYNGEE. The DNA of the CDR3 is TGTGCCAGCAGCGTCTCGGACAGGGAGACCCAGTACTTC. Translated, it gives CASSVSDRETQYF.